This T cell receptor (beta chain) was found in a study of cytomegalovirus exposure and HLA in healthy donors. Study conclusions and caveats: Per a prior analysis, the majority of TCR beta V segments were productive roughly 90% or roughly 30% of the time. When the data were analyzed later, several of the most significant clusters appeared to be linked to common viral pathogens.

PCR primers comprised 60 Vbeta and 13 Jbeta primers. Method: immunoSEQ multiplex PCR; TCRdb's copy keeps in-frame clones and lacks some. This table holds some 150,000 clones, 60% to 80% found once. Turning to this clone: Its antigen is undetermined.

The TCR originated in a man aged 35 to 55 in good health and CMV-seronegative. What was sequenced was PBMCs.

DNA for the CDR3: TGCGCCAGCAGCTTGGGGGAGGGGTCCTACGAGCAGTACTTC. Its translation: CASSLGEGSYEQYF. J is TRBJ2-7 and V is TRBV5-1; 7 bases are a match to TRBD2. The junction had 1 base not matched to a gene; V was cut back by 0 bases and J by 1 base. Germline V gene sequence: CDR1 SGHRS, CDR2 YFSETQ. CDR3 length: 14 residues. Combining the CDR3 with reference TRBV5-1 and TRBJ2-7 gives the whole variable domain KAGVTQTPRYLIKTRGQQVTLSCSPISGHRSVSWYQQTPGQGLQFLFEYFSETQRNKGNFPGRFSGRQFSNSRSEMNVSTLELGDSALYLCASSLGEGSYEQYFGPGTRLTVT.